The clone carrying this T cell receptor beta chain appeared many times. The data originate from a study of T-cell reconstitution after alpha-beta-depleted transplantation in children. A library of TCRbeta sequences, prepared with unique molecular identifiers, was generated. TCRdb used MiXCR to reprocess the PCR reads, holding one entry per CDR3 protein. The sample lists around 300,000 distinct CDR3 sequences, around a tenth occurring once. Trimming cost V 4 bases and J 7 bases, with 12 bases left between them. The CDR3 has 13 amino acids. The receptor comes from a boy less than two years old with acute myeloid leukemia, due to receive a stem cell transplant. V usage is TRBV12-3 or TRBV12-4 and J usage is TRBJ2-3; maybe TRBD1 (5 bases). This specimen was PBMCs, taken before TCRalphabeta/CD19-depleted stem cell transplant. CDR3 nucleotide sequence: TGTGCCAGCAGTTCCAGGGAATTGAATACGCAGTATTTT. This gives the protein CASSSRELNTQYF.